The entry that follows covers one TCR beta chain sequence. This CDR3 is built from 15 residues. Trimming shortened V by 3 bases and J by 1 base, and 12 bases separated the two germline ends. Germline V CDR1 and CDR2: SGHTA, FQGNSA. This specimen comes from a study of beta chain features in type 1 diabetes. The whole isolated RNA underwent reverse transcription, so sequencing captured expressed TCRB transcripts. The repertoire was sequenced with immunoSEQ multiplex PCR; TCRdb's copy has only in-frame clones and lacks some. The sample consists of 390,000 or so clones, approximately 15% of them appearing once.

The sequenced sample consisted of naive CD4+ T cells from blood. The sequence came from a man aged 25-40 years in good health. The V and J genes are TRBV7-2 and TRBJ1-1; D not certain. CDR3: CASSLLPLPNTEAFF. In DNA, the CDR3 is TGTGCCAGCAGCTTGCTGCCACTCCCGAACACTGAAGCTTTCTTT.